The rows below give T cell receptor beta chains drawn from one sample of a study of CD8 T cells in Susac syndrome. Each CDR3 protein gets one entry after TCRdb re-called the immunoSEQ multiplex PCR reads with MiXCR. The table shows some 50,000 distinct CDR3 sequences, with about 95% occurring only once. Sequenced sample: CD8+ T cells from PBMCs. The receptors originated from a human donor with Susac syndrome. Both conserved end residues are trimmed from each CDR3.

TRBV30	TRBJ2-5	AWSVEIQETQY
TRBV5-6	TRBJ2-7	ASSLQPSGAYEQY
TRBV7-3	TRBJ2-6	ASSRQGTGANVLT
TRBV11-2	TRBJ2-1	ASSPRPGLAGGLSNEQF
TRBV5-4	TRBJ2-7	ASSYTQGRLASYEQY
TRBV13	TRBJ1-5	ASSFINQPQH
TRBV6-5	TRBJ2-7	ASTKGSGTYEQY
TRBV5-4	TRBJ1-6	ASSLGDRVSNNSPLH
TRBV9	TRBJ2-1	ASGGTGAYNEQF
TRBV5-1	TRBJ2-3	ASSLASGAGDTQY
TRBV12-3/TRBV12-4	TRBJ2-1	ASRPGDNEQF
TRBV19	TRBJ1-2	ASSAATGDYGYT
TRBV9	TRBJ2-5	ASSEGETQY
TRBV30	TRBJ1-1	AWSGGVMETEAF
TRBV9	TRBJ1-1	ASSPGTQEAF